This T cell receptor (beta chain) was identified in a study of cytomegalovirus exposure and HLA in healthy donors. Per germline, CDR1 ENHRY and CDR2 SYGVKD. The CDR3 is 16 residues long. V dropped 10 bases and J dropped 0 bases, with 21 bases sitting between them. General study findings and limits: Researchers counted around 180 TCR beta chains as cytomegalovirus-associated. One later analysis, an examination of the 100 to 150 validation repertoires, found that first-cohort TCR clusters tended to co-occur in them. Reports credit the classifier with highly specific, highly sensitive diagnosis of cytomegalovirus status. A few CMV-associated chains proved CMV antigen-specific in vitro.

On this clone itself: Antigen unknown.

Some clones are missing from TCRdb's copy, which holds only in-frame ones; the method was immunoSEQ multiplex PCR. Among 110,000 to 150,000 clones listed, 85% to 95% were seen once. This sequence was found in a young man in good health and CMV-seropositive. Sequenced input: PBMCs. V usage is TRBV10-3 and J usage is TRBJ1-2; tentative D call: TRBD1 (6 bases). The CDR3 here is CATCDRPDPTNYGYTF. DNA for the CDR3: TGTGCCACTTGCGACAGGCCAGATCCGACTAACTATGGCTACACCTTC.